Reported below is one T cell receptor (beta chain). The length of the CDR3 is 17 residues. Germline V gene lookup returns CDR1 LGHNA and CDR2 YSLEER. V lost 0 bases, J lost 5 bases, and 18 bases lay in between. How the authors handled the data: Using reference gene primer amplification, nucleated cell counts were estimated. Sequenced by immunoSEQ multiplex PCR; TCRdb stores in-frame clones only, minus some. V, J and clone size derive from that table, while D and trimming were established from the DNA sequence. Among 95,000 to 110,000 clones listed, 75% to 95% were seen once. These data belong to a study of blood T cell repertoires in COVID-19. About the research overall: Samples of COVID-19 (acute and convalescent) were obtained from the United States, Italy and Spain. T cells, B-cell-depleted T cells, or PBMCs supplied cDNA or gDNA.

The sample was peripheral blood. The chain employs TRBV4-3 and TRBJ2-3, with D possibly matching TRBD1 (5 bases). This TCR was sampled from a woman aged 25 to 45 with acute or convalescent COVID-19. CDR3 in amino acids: CASSQDPGRVDLDTQYF. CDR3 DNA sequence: TGCGCCAGCAGCCAAGACCCAGGGCGAGTGGATTTAGATACGCAGTATTTT.